This T cell receptor (beta chain) was captured in a study of patients and donors after allogeneic stem cell transplantation. TCRdb reanalysed the RT-PCR reads using MiXCR and keeps one entry per CDR3 protein. Here the sample spans some 10,000 distinct CDR3 sequences, almost 4% being singletons. This clonotype has a count of ten or more. J lost 6 bases, V lost 1 base, and 18 bases had no gene match. The CDR3 is 19 residues long. Per the germline V gene, CDR1 is LGHNA and CDR2 is YNFKEQ. The genes are TRBV4-2 and TRBJ2-1; 7 positions match TRBD2. The sequence was obtained from a human donor who was either an allogeneic HSCT recipient or a stem cell or donor lymphocyte infusion donor (not recorded which). It is not recorded whose cells these are; they may come from a transplant donor. The sequenced sample consisted of blood, either unsorted or a sorted T cell fraction (not recorded which). The CDR3 region has the DNA TGTGCCAGCAGCCAAGTCCACCTCCGAGCGGGAAAAGGGTCCAATGAGCAGTTCTTC. Translating it yields CASSQVHLRAGKGSNEQFF.